This TCR beta chain was found in a study of blood T cell repertoires in COVID-19. Study-wide context: Material from acute and convalescent COVID-19 was sourced from the United States, Italy and Spain. The cDNA or gDNA used as material had been derived from T cells, B-cell-depleted T cells, or PBMCs.

Those designated as exposed participants met a COVID-19 case within 2 weeks before study entry. V was pared by 3 bases and J by 4 bases, with 11 bases between. Germline V gene data show CDR1 as KGHDR and CDR2 as SFDVKD. The CDR3 loop spans 14 amino acids. Original handling: Estimation of nucleated cell counts was performed using reference gene primer amplification. Here immunoSEQ multiplex PCR was the method, and the copy in TCRdb shows in-frame clones only, minus some. V and J calls and clone size are given by that table; D and trimming were obtained from the DNA. The data contain about 370,000 clones, roughly 90% of them singletons.

The sequence was obtained from a woman aged 35 to 49 who had been exposed to COVID-19. The chain carries TRBV24-1 and TRBJ1-1, with D perhaps matching TRBD1 (5 bases). The sequenced sample was PBMCs or T cells enriched from blood (not recorded which). Here the CDR3 reads CATSDPNRPTEAFF. DNA for the CDR3: TGTGCCACCAGTGATCCCAACAGGCCCACTGAAGCTTTCTTT.